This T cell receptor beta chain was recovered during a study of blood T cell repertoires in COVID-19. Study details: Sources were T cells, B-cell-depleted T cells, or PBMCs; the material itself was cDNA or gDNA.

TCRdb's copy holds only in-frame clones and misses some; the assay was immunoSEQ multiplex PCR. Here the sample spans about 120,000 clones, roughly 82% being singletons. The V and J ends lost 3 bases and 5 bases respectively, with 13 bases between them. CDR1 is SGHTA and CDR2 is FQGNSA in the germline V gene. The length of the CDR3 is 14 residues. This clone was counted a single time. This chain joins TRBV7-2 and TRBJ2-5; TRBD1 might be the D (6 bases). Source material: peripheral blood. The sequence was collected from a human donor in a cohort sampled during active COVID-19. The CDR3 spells CASSFRQEHETQYF. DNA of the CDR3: TGTGCCAGCAGCTTTAGACAGGAGCACGAGACCCAGTACTTC.